This T cell receptor (beta chain) was identified during a study of blood T cell repertoires in COVID-19 (dated by TCRdb to the early 2020s). Looking at the study overall: The collaborator samples originated in the United States, Italy and Spain and spanned the acute and convalescent phases of COVID-19. The prospective study material was composed of cDNA or gDNA derived from T cells, B-cell-depleted T cells, or PBMCs. Deeply sampled blood TCRbeta repertoires from subjects exposed to, actively infected with, or recovered from COVID-19 were included in the dataset. The repertoires were released in a freely available public database meant as a resource for research on the immune response to SARS-CoV-2. The samples were drawn from the first 160 participants of the ongoing ImmuneRACE study and from some 1,300 subjects provided by 6 global collaborators. The sample metadata nearly always contained a de-identified subject ID, COVID-19 status, age in years and sex. HLA class I and class II types, where available, came from metadata supplied by the sample provider rather than from assay-based typing.

This clone was picked up one time. The antigen it recognizes is unknown. No qualities accompany the bases; no much larger clone lies one base away. Whole blood was collected in K2EDTA tubes by collaborating institutions according to the institutions' own protocols. Collaborator samples were shipped for TCRbeta analysis as frozen whole blood, isolated PBMCs, or DNA extracted from either sample type. TCRbeta CDR3 regions were amplified from genomic DNA by means of the immunoSEQ Assay, a bias-controlled multiplex PCR. The paper's processing steps were these. Within the assay, amplification of reference gene primers was used to estimate how many nucleated cells each sample contained. Sequence reads were collapsed and filtered to measure the absolute abundance of every unique TCRbeta CDR3 rearrangement. For each sample, productive Simpson clonality was calculated as the square root of Simpson's diversity index across productive rearrangements. TCRdb limited this immuneACCESS table to in-frame rearrangements with V and J called. A share of clones is missing; checked studies link under half to unresolved V genes, and the rest is unexplained. That table gives V, J and clone size, and the DNA gave D and trimming. Across this sample there are roughly 190,000 clones, with about 86% seen only once. Less than 3% of the sample is held by the ten biggest clonotypes.

Broad study findings and their caveats: The amount of clinical and demographic metadata varied by source and participant and was provided uncurated.

The germline V gene (reference sequence) supplies CDR1 MNHEY and CDR2 SMNVEV. The CDR3 contains 16 residues, cysteine and phenylalanine counted. Only the CDR3 region is kept as DNA, spanning 48 bases read in frame from base 1. Clipping removes 4 bases from V and 3 bases from J, with 6 as the unmatched junction base count. This clonotype was sampled from a human donor with acute or convalescent COVID-19. The donor label of this sample is uncertain. Here the chain combines TRBV27 and TRBJ2-1; TRBD1 fits 10 bases in the junction. Sequencing was performed on peripheral blood. DNA sequence: TGTGCCAGCAGTTCCTTGGGGACAGGGGTCTACAATGAGCAGTTCTTC. This is translated as CASSSLGTGVYNEQFF.